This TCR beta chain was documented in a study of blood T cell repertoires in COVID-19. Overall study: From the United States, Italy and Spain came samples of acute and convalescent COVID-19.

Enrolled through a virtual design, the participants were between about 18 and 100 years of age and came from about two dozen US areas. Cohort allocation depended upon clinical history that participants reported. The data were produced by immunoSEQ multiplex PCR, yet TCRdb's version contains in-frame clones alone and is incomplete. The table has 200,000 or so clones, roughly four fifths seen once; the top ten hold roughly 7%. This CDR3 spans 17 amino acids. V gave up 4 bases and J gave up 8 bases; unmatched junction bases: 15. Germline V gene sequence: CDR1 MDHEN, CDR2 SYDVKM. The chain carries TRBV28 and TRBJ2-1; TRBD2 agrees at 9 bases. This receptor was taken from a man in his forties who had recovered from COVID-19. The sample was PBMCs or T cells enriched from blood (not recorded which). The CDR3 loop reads CASSSPVLAGGPDEQFF. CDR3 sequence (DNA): TGTGCCAGCAGTTCCCCGGTTTTGGCGGGGGGGCCGGATGAGCAGTTCTTC.